This T cell receptor (beta chain) was documented in a study of blood T cell repertoires in COVID-19. The wider study: Material from acute and convalescent COVID-19 was sourced from the United States, Italy and Spain. Sample material is recorded as cDNA or gDNA derived from T cells, B-cell-depleted T cells, or PBMCs.

The V segment lost 3 bases and the J segment 1 base; nucleotides outside the gene matches: 9. Germline CDR1 is SGHNT and CDR2 is YYREEE (reference sequence). The CDR3 is 16 residues long. The data were produced by immunoSEQ multiplex PCR, yet TCRdb's version contains in-frame clones alone and is incomplete. The sample lists about 160,000 clones, more than 75% occurring once. The sample was PBMCs or T cells enriched from blood (not recorded which). This clonotype was sampled from a woman aged 45-65 years who had recovered from COVID-19. This chain uses TRBV5-4 with TRBJ1-1; 7 positions agree with TRBD1. The CDR3 loop is CASSSEGAMRNTEAFF. Here the CDR3 DNA reads TGTGCCAGCAGCTCAGAGGGGGCAATGAGGAACACTGAAGCTTTCTTT. The full variable domain, with the rest looked up from reference TRBV5-4 and TRBJ1-1, is ETGVTQSPTHLIKTRGQQVTLRCSSQSGHNTVSWYQQALGQGPQFIFQYYREEENGRGNFPPRFSGLQFPNYSSELNVNALELDDSALYLCASSSEGAMRNTEAFFGQGTRLTVV.